The next 27 T cell receptor beta chains were all read from a single sample in a study of blood T cell repertoires in COVID-19. The assay was immunoSEQ multiplex PCR, and TCRdb's table has in-frame clones only and misses some. The repertoire holds fewer than 200,000 clones, more than 85% seen once, with about 2.6% in the top ten. The sample taken for sequencing was peripheral blood. Source of these receptors: a man aged 40-50 years with active or convalescent COVID-19.

The V gene is TRBV20-1, the J gene TRBJ1-1; D might be TRBD1 (5 bases). The V end lost 4 bases, the J end lost 5 bases, and 8 bases lay between the germline ends. CDR3 size: 11 residues. CDR1 is DFQATT, CDR2 SNEGSKA, per germline (reference sequence). The CDR3: CSATRGTEAFF. CDR3 sequence (DNA): TGCAGTGCTACCCGGGGGACTGAAGCTTTCTTT.

This CDR3 is CASSRGQHYYEQYF. The CDR3 coding sequence is TGTGCCAGCAGCCGGGGACAGCACTACTACGAGCAGTACTTC. This chain links TRBV6-5 with TRBJ2-7; TRBD1 matches 7 bases. The CDR3 contains 14 residues. Germline V gives CDR1 MNHEY, CDR2 SVGAGI. Trimming cost V 6 bases and J 3 bases; bases outside gene matches: 8.

This chain links TRBV6-5 with TRBJ2-7; possibly TRBD2 for D (7 bases). The CDR3 contains 12 residues. The V and J ends lost 7 bases and 3 bases respectively, with 10 bases between them. CDR1 MNHEY and CDR2 SVGAGI come from the germline V gene. The CDR3 loop is CASKGGFYEQYF. As DNA, the CDR3 is TGTGCCAGCAAGGGGGGGTTCTACGAGCAGTACTTC.

CDR3: CAISQGRTGEEKLFF. Written as DNA, the CDR3 is TGTGCCATCAGTCAGGGACGGACAGGGGAGGAAAAACTGTTTTTT. The chain employs TRBV10-3 and TRBJ1-4, with 9 positions matching TRBD1. In germline, CDR1 is ENHRY, CDR2 SYGVKD. This CDR3 is 15 amino acids long. With 5 bases clipped from V and 8 bases from J, the junction kept 9 bases outside the gene matches.

CDR3 region: CASSPWGGKQNTGELFF. CDR3 DNA: TGTGCCAGCAGCCCCTGGGGGGGAAAACAGAACACCGGGGAGCTGTTTTTT. The chain joins TRBV7-9 to TRBJ2-2; TRBD2 aligns across 7 bases. The CDR3 runs to 17 residues. Germline V lookup: CDR1 SEHNR, CDR2 FQNEAQ (reference sequence). The V gene end was trimmed by 5 bases and the J gene end by 1 base; junction bases not matched to a gene: 10.

The chain recombines TRBV7-9 with TRBJ2-1, with 11 bases aligning to TRBD2. V was clipped by 5 bases and J by 5 bases; unmatched bases: 8. The germline V gene has CDR1 SEHNR and CDR2 FQNEAQ (reference sequence). This CDR3 comprises 16 residues. In nucleotides, the CDR3 is TGTGCCAGCAGCCCCTTTACTAGCGGGGGCCACAATGAGCAGTTCTTC. This encodes CASSPFTSGGHNEQFF.

The V call is TRBV7-2, the J call TRBJ2-7; TRBD2 is a possible D gene (5 bases). The CDR3 loop spans 15 amino acids. Trimming left V 5 bases short and J 2 bases short, with 16 bases between. Per the germline V gene, CDR1 is SGHTA and CDR2 is FQGNSA. CDR3 in amino acids: CASSPAVGSTYEQYF. CDR3 DNA: TGTGCCAGCAGCCCAGCGGTTGGATCGACCTACGAGCAGTACTTC.

The gene calls are TRBV28 and TRBJ1-5, with TRBD1 identical over 7 bases. The CDR3 covers 13 residues. Germline assignment: CDR1 MDHEN and CDR2 SYDVKM. Trimming took 7 bases from V and 7 from J; bases not matched to a gene: 7. Here the CDR3 reads CASKQGWGQPQHF. CDR3 DNA: TGTGCCAGCAAACAGGGGTGGGGACAGCCCCAGCATTTT.

The chain uses TRBV5-4 and TRBJ1-2; TRBD1 matches at 7 bases. This CDR3 region has 15 residues. In germline, CDR1 is SGHNT, CDR2 YYREEE (reference sequence). Trimming took 4 bases from V and 0 from J; bases not matched to a gene: 6. CDR3 bases: TGTGCCAGCAGCCTAAGACAGGGAGCTAACTATGGCTACACCTTC. It is translated as CASSLRQGANYGYTF.

The genes are TRBV2 and TRBJ2-2; D is undetermined. CDR1 is SNHLY, CDR2 FYNNEI, per germline. V was clipped by 7 bases and J by 7 bases, with 10 bases between them. This CDR3 contains 12 residues. For the CDR3, the DNA is TGTGCCAGCACCGTCGAGATCGGGGAGCTGTTTTTT. This gives the protein CASTVEIGELFF.

The chain is built from TRBV15 and TRBJ1-1; 8 bases line up with TRBD1. Germline CDR1 and CDR2: LNHNV and YYDKDF (reference sequence). The V and J ends lost 4 bases and 6 bases, in that order; junction bases with no gene match: 4. This CDR3 has 13 residues. CDR3 sequence (DNA): TGTGCCACCAGCATCGACAGGGGTTCTGAAGCTTTCTTT. This translates into CATSIDRGSEAFF.

V gene TRBV10-3 combines with J gene TRBJ1-4; 7 bases line up with TRBD1. CDR3 length: 15 amino acids. The J segment lost 4 bases and the V segment lost 3 bases, leaving 5 bases of the junction unmatched. Germline V lookup: CDR1 ENHRY, CDR2 SYGVKD. The CDR3 coding sequence is TGTGCCATCAGTGACGGACAGGCGATTAATGAAAAACTGTTTTTT. Its translation: CAISDGQAINEKLFF.

V gene TRBV6-1 combines with J gene TRBJ1-6; D is possibly TRBD1 (6 bases). The germline V gene encodes CDR1 MNHNS and CDR2 SASEGT. The CDR3 is 15 residues long. Trimming removed 3 bases from V and 7 bases from J, with 13 bases in between. In DNA, the CDR3 is TGTGCCAGCAGTGATGAGGAAGGGGGAAATTCACCCCTCCACTTT. Its translation is CASSDEEGGNSPLHF.

This clone was recorded once. The V call is TRBV14, the J call TRBJ2-7; D gene ambiguous. V lost 3 bases and J lost 4, with 16 bases in between. In germline, CDR1 is SGHDN, CDR2 FVKESK. The CDR3 spans 15 residues. CDR3: CASSHAVPTSYEQYF. The CDR3 DNA reads as TGTGCCAGCAGCCATGCGGTCCCCACAAGTTACGAGCAGTACTTC.

The CDR3: CASSLGPETYEQYF. CDR3 nucleotide sequence: TGTGCCAGCAGCTTGGGTCCGGAGACCTACGAGCAGTACTTC. The V gene is TRBV11-3, the J gene TRBJ2-7; D gene ambiguous. Germline CDR1 and CDR2: SGHNT and YENEEA. The CDR3 sequence is 14 residues long. V gave up 3 bases and J gave up 2 bases, with 11 bases separating them.

The chain joins TRBV9 to TRBJ1-2; D is possibly TRBD1 (6 bases). The ends were cut back, 6 bases at V and 8 bases at J, with 20 bases in the middle. Looked up from germline, CDR1 is SGDLS and CDR2 is YYNGEE. The CDR3 contains 14 residues. CDR3 amino acids: CASTARGGRGGYTF. As DNA, the CDR3 is TGTGCCAGCACCGCACGGGGGGGCCGCGGAGGCTACACCTTC.

The chain couples TRBV19 to TRBJ1-1, with D perhaps matching TRBD1 (5 bases). The CDR3 loop spans 13 amino acids. The V end lost 6 bases, the J end lost 10 bases, and 18 bases lay between the germline ends. Germline CDR1 LNHDA, CDR2 SQIVND (reference sequence). The DNA for the CDR3 is TGTGCCAGTAGCATCGGAGGGGCACGGGGAGCTTTCTTT. This encodes CASSIGGARGAFF.

The rearrangement joins TRBV6-2 or TRBV6-3 to TRBJ1-5, with a weak D call TRBD1 (6 bases). This CDR3 has 15 residues. The V end was cut by 4 bases, the J end by 6 bases, with 16 bases between. Per germline, CDR1 MNHEY and CDR2 SVGEGT. The CDR3 coding sequence is TGTGCCAGCAGTTCCTACACAGGGAAGTTTCAGCCCCAGCATTTT. Encoded protein: CASSSYTGKFQPQHF.

This clone was picked up one time. The chain links TRBV5-4 to TRBJ2-7; 12 bases match TRBD1. CDR1 SGHNT and CDR2 YYREEE come from the germline V gene (reference sequence). This CDR3 has 16 residues. Losses at the gene ends were 4 bases for V and 1 base for J; bases not matched to a gene: 6. The CDR3 loop is CASSKGQGAYSYEQYF. For the CDR3, the DNA is TGTGCCAGCAGCAAGGGACAGGGGGCTTATTCCTACGAGCAGTACTTC.

This clone was observed a single time. V usage is TRBV6-5 and J usage is TRBJ2-2, with 7 bases that match TRBD2. Germline V gene data show CDR1 as MNHEY and CDR2 as SVGAGI. The CDR3 has 14 amino acids. J was trimmed by 4 bases and V by 7 bases; bases with no gene match: 6. CDR3 nucleotides: TGTGCCAGCAATCCGGGACTACTCACCGGGGAGCTGTTTTTT. This sequence encodes CASNPGLLTGELFF.

V and J are TRBV5-5 and TRBJ2-3; D gene uncertain. V lost 0 bases to trimming and J lost 3 bases, with 5 bases between them. The V gene's germline CDR1 is SGHKS and CDR2 YYEKEE (reference sequence). The CDR3 is 13 residues long. The CDR3 DNA is TGTGCCAGCAGCTTGGACAGAACAGATACGCAGTATTTT. Its translation: CASSLDRTDTQYF. The full variable domain, in which reference TRBV5-5 and TRBJ2-3 provide the parts outside the CDR3, is DAGVTQSPTHLIKTRGQQVTLRCSPISGHKSVSWYQQVLGQGPQFIFQYYEKEERGRGNFPDRFSARQFPNYSSELNVNALLLGDSALYLCASSLDRTDTQYFGPGTRLTVL.

This sequence joins TRBV29-1 and TRBJ1-1; unclear D gene. Germline assignment: CDR1 SQVTM and CDR2 ANQGSEA. V gave up 5 bases and J gave up 1 base, with 11 bases separating them. The CDR3 consists of 13 residues. CDR3 sequence: CSVKGVANTEAFF. The CDR3 nucleotides read TGCAGCGTTAAGGGAGTTGCGAACACTGAAGCTTTCTTT. Variable domain in full (rest from reference TRBV29-1 and TRBJ1-1): SAVISQKPSRDICQRGTSLTIQCQVDSQVTMMFWYRQQPGQSLTLIATANQGSEATYESGFVIDKFPISRPNLTFSTLTVSNMSPEDSSIYLCSVKGVANTEAFFGQGTRLTVV.

The CDR3 region is CASSLTGGNQETQYF. The CDR3 DNA reads TGTGCCAGCAGTTTAACGGGGGGTAACCAAGAGACCCAGTACTTC. The gene calls are TRBV28 and TRBJ2-5, with 7 nucleotides matching TRBD2. This CDR3 has 15 residues. V trimming: 2 bases; J trimming: 0 bases; junction bases outside the gene matches: 3. Germline V gene data show CDR1 as MDHEN and CDR2 as SYDVKM.

The J gene is TRBJ2-1, the V gene TRBV6-2 or TRBV6-3; 7 bases map to TRBD2. CDR3 length: 15 amino acids. V lost 6 bases, J lost 6 bases, and 11 bases stayed unmatched. From germline, CDR1 is MNHEY and CDR2 SVGEGT. Here the CDR3 reads CASSQLAGRANEQFF. The DNA for the CDR3 is TGTGCCAGCAGCCAGTTAGCGGGCCGGGCCAATGAGCAGTTCTTC.

The rearrangement links TRBV5-5 to TRBJ1-6; 7 positions agree with TRBD1. The CDR3 has 14 residues. V gave up 3 bases and J gave up 8 bases; unmatched junction bases: 5. In germline, CDR1 is SGHKS, CDR2 YYEKEE (reference sequence). The CDR3 reads CASSYQGDYSPLHF. In DNA, the CDR3 is TGTGCCAGCAGCTACCAGGGGGACTATTCACCCCTCCACTTT.

V and J are TRBV5-1 and TRBJ2-1; TRBD1 matches at 9 bases. V shed 1 base and J 2 bases; nucleotides not matched to a gene: 1. Germline V gives CDR1 SGHRS, CDR2 YFSETQ. The CDR3 covers 15 residues. The CDR3 region has the DNA TGCGCCAGCAGCTTGCGACAGGGGGCCTACAATGAGCAGTTCTTC. Encoded protein: CASSLRQGAYNEQFF.

This clone was seen once. The V call is TRBV5-1, the J call TRBJ2-5; tentative D call: TRBD2 (5 bases). In germline, CDR1 is SGHRS, CDR2 YFSETQ. The ends were cut back, 0 bases at V and 5 bases at J, with 8 bases in the middle. The CDR3 loop spans 13 amino acids. The CDR3 DNA is TGCGCCAGCAGCTTGGGTGGGAGTGAGACCCAGTACTTC. It is translated as CASSLGGSETQYF.